This T cell receptor (beta chain) derives from a study of identical twins. General study results and limits: Conclusions were based on cross-sectional statistical analysis, without following the same donors. Zero-insertion findings could be partly confounded by invariant cells (MAIT and iNKT cells).

TCRdb processed the 5' RACE reads anew with MiXCR; each CDR3 protein has one entry. The sample yields roughly 480,000 distinct CDR3 sequences, around 24% seen once. V shed 5 bases and J shed 4 bases, with 9 bases lying between them. Germline CDR1 reads DFQATT; CDR2 reads SNEGSKA (reference sequence). The CDR3 sequence is 12 residues long. Concerning this clonotype: Its antigen is as yet unknown.

These data were also reused for a study on T cells expressing NK-cell markers.

The specimen sequenced was CD4+ T cells sorted from blood. The chain carries TRBV20-1 and TRBJ1-5; possibly TRBD1 for D (6 bases). The TCR comes from a woman aged 18-29 years in good health. In DNA, the CDR3 is TGCAGTGCTGTTAGGGGGAATCAGCCCCAGCATTTT. It codes for CSAVRGNQPQHF.